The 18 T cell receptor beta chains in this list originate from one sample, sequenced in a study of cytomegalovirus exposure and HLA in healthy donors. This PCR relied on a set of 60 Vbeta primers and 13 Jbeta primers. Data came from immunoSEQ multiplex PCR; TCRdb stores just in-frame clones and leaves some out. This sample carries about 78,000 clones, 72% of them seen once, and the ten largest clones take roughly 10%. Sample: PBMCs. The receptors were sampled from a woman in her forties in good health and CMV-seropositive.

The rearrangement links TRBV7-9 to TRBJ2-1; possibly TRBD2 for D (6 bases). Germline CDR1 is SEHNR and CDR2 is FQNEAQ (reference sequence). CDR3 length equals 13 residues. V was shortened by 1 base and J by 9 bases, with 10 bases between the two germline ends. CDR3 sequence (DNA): TGTGCCAGCAGCTTAGTAGCAGCGGGTGAGCAGTTCTTC. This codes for CASSLVAAGEQFF.

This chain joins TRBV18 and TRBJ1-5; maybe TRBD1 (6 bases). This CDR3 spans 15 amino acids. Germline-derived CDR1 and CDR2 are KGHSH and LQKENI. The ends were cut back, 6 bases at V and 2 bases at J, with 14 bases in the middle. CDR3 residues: CASSQAGAGNQPQHF. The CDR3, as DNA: TGTGCCAGCTCGCAGGCGGGGGCAGGCAATCAGCCCCAGCATTTT.

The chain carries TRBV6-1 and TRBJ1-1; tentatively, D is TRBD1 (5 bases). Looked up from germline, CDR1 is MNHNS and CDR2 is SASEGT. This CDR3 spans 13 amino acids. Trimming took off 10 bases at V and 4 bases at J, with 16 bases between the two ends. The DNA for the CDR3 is TGTGCCATCCGCCCCGGGGGGACCACTGAAGCTTTCTTT. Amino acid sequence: CAIRPGGTTEAFF.

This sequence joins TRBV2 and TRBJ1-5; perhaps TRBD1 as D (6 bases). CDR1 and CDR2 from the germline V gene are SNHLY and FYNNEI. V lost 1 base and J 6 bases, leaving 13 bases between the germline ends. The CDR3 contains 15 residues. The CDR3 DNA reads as TGTGCCAGCAGTGAAGAACAGGGCGTTATTCAGCCCCAGCATTTT. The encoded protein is CASSEEQGVIQPQHF.

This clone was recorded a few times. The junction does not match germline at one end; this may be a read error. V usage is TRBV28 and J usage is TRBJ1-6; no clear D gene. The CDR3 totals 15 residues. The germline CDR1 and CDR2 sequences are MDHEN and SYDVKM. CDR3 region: CGVTRSREYNSPLHF. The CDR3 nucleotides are TGCGGGGTGACACGGTCACGGGAATATAATTCACCCCTCCACTTT.

The CDR3 sequence is CASSFPDSSYEQYF. The CDR3 DNA sequence: TGTGCCAGCAGTTTTCCAGATTCCTCCTACGAGCAGTACTTC. J is TRBJ2-7 and V is TRBV28, with D unclear. The CDR3 runs 14 residues. CDR1 and CDR2 (germline): MDHEN, SYDVKM. V lost 3 bases, J lost 0 bases, and 9 bases lay in between.

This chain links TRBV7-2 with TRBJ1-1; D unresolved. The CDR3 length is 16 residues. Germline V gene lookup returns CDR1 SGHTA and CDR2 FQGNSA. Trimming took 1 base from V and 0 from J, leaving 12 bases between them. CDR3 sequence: CASSLDLLGMNTEAFF. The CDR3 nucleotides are TGTGCCAGCAGCTTAGATCTTTTGGGCATGAACACTGAAGCTTTCTTT. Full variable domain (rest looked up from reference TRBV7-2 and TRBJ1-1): GAGVSQSPSNKVTEKGKDVELRCDPISGHTALYWYRQSLGQGLEFLIYFQGNSAPDKSGLPSDRFSAERTGGSVSTLTIQRTQQEDSAVYLCASSLDLLGMNTEAFFGQGTRLTVV.

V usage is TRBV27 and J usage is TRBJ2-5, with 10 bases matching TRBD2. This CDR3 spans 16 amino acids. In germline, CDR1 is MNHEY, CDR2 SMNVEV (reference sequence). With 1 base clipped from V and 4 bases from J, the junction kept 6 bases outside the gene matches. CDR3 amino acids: CASSLFTSGASETQYF. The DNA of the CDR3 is TGTGCCAGCAGTTTATTTACTAGCGGGGCTTCAGAGACCCAGTACTTC.

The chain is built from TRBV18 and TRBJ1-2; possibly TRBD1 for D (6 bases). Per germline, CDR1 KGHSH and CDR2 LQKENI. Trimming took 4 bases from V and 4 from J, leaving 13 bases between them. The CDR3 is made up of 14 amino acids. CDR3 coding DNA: TGTGCCAGCTCACTTTACCGGGACACCTATGGCTACACCTTC. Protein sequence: CASSLYRDTYGYTF.

CDR3 loop: CASSVGTGSGQPQHF. CDR3 coding DNA: TGTGCCAGCAGCGTAGGGACAGGGTCAGGACAGCCCCAGCATTTT. The chain joins TRBV9 to TRBJ1-5, with 8 bases aligning to TRBD1. Germline values: CDR1 SGDLS, CDR2 YYNGEE. The CDR3 is made up of 15 amino acids. The V segment lost 0 bases and the J segment 7 bases; nucleotides outside the gene matches: 6.

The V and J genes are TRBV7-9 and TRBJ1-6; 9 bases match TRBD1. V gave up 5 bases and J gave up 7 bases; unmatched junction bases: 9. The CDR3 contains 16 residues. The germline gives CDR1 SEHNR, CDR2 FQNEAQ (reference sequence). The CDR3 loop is CASSDQLGQGNSPLHF. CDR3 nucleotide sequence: TGTGCCAGCAGCGATCAACTAGGACAGGGGAATTCACCCCTCCACTTT.

This chain's CDR3 is CASSLDGTGSQPQHF. CDR3 bases: TGTGCCAGCAGCTTAGATGGGACAGGGTCCCAGCCCCAGCATTTT. The V and J genes are TRBV7-9 and TRBJ1-5, with TRBD1 matching over 9 bases. The J segment lost 7 bases and the V segment lost 1 base, leaving 5 bases of the junction unmatched. Germline CDR1 and CDR2: SEHNR and FQNEAQ (reference sequence). CDR3 length: 15 residues.

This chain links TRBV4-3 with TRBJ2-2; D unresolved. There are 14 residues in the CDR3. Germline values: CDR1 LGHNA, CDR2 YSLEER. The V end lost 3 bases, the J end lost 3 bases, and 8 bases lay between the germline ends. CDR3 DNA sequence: TGCGCCAGCAGCCACTATAGAGACACCGGGGAGCTGTTTTTT. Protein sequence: CASSHYRDTGELFF.

The CDR3 sequence: CASSLTVNNEQFF. Written as DNA, the CDR3 is TGTGCCAGCAGCTTAACAGTAAACAATGAGCAGTTCTTC. The V gene is TRBV13, the J gene TRBJ2-1; unclear D gene. The CDR3 totals 13 residues. Trimming took off 2 bases at V and 5 bases at J, with 7 bases between the two ends. Germline CDR1 and CDR2: PRHDT and FYEKMQ (reference sequence).

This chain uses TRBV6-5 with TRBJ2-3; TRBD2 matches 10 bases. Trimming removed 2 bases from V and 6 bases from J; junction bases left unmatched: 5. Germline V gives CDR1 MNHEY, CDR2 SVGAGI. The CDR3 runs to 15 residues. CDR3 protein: CASSYLAGAGDTQYF. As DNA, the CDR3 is TGTGCCAGCAGTTACCTAGCGGGGGCCGGGGATACGCAGTATTTT.

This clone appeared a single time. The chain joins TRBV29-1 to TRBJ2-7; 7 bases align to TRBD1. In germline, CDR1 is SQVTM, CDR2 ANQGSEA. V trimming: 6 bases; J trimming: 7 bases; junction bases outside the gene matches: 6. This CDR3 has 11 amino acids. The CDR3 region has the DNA TGCAGCGTAGCAACAGGGGTAGAGCAGTACTTC. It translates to CSVATGVEQYF.

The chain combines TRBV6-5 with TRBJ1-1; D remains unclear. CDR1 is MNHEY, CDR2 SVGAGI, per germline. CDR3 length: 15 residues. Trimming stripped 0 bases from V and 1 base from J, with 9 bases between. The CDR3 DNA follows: TGTGCCAGCAGTTACTCTCGCACGGGGAACACTGAAGCTTTCTTT. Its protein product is CASSYSRTGNTEAFF.

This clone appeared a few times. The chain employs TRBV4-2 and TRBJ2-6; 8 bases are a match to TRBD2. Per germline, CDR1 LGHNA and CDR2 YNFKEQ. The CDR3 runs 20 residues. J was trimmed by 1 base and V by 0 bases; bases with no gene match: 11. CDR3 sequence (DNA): TGTGCCAGCAGCCAAGAAAGGATAGTAGCGGGGCAATCTGGGGCCAACGTCCTGACTTTC. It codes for CASSQERIVAGQSGANVLTF.